The TCR beta chain described here comes from a study of T cells after yellow fever vaccination. In making TCR cDNA, 5'RACE template switching added a universal primer site and UMIs to it. TCRdb reprocessed the 5' RACE reads with MiXCR, giving one entry per CDR3 protein. In the table there are hundreds of thousands of distinct CDR3 sequences, less than 4.5% of which are singletons. This TCR derives from a man between 18 and 35 years old who received the YFV17D yellow fever vaccine. The material sequenced was PBMCs, taken on the day of the yellow fever booster vaccination.

The CDR3 DNA follows: TGTGCCAGCCTCGGGGGGGGAGGAACAGATACGCAGTATTTT. Amino acids: CASLGGGGTDTQYF. The rearrangement links TRBV28 to TRBJ2-3; 8 bases fit TRBD2. Germline loops: CDR1 MDHEN, CDR2 SYDVKM. The J segment lost 3 bases and the V segment lost 8 bases, leaving 7 bases of the junction unmatched. The CDR3 totals 14 residues. Full variable domain (remainder filled in from reference TRBV28 and TRBJ2-3): DVKVTQSSRYLVKRTGEKVFLECVQDMDHENMFWYRQDPGLGLRLIYFSYDVKMKEKGDIPEGYSVSREKKERFSLILESASTNQTSMYLCASLGGGGTDTQYFGPGTRLTVL.